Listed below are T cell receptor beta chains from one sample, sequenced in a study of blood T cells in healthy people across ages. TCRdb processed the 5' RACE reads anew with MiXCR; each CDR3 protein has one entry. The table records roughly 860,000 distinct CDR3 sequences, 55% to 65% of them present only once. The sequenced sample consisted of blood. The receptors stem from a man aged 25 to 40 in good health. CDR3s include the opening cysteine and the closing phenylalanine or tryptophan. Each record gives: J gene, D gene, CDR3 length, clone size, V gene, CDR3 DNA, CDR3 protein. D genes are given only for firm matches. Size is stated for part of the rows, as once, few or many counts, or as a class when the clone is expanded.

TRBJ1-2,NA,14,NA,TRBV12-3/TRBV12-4,TGTGCCAGCAGTTCCCCGACGGGCCACTATGGCTACACCTTC,CASSSPTGHYGYTF
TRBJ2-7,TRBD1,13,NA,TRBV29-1,TGCAGCGAAGGACAGGGGGCAAAGTACGAGCAGTACTTC,CSEGQGAKYEQYF
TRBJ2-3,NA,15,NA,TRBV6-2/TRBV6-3,TGTGCCAGCAGTTACGGACAGAAAAGCACAGATACGCAGTATTTT,CASSYGQKSTDTQYF
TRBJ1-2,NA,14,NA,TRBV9,TGTGCCAGCAGCGTAGGGCGGCAGGACTATGGCTACACCTTC,CASSVGRQDYGYTF
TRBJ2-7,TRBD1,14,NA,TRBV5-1,TGCGCCAGCAGCTTGGTCGGACAGGCTAGAGAGCAGTACTTC,CASSLVGQAREQYF
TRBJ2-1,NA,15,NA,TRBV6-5,TGTGCTATAGGCCGGGGGGCGGTCTTAGGCAATGAGCAGTTCTTC,CAIGRGAVLGNEQFF
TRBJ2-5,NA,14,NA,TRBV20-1,TGCAGTGCTAGAGGCCGCCAGGTTCAAGAGACCCAGTACTTC,CSARGRQVQETQYF
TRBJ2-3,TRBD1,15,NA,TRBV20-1,TGCAGTGCTAGAGGGGGACAGGGGTTCACAGATACGCAGTATTTT,CSARGGQGFTDTQYF
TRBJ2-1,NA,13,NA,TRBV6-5,TGTGCCAGCAGTTACAGTCAGCACAATGAGCAGTTCTTC,CASSYSQHNEQFF
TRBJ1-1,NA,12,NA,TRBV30,TGTGCCTGGAGTTCAGGGGTTCCTGAAGCTTTCTTC,CAWSSGVPEAFF
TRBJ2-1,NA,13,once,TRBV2,TGTGCCAGCAGTAGCGAGACTCGGAATGAGCAGTTCTTC,CASSSETRNEQFF
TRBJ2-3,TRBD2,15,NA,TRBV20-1,TGCAGTGCTAGAGGGACTAGCGGAACTACAGATACGCAGTATTTT,CSARGTSGTTDTQYF
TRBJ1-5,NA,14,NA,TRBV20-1,TGCAGTGCTAGGGTCTTAAATAGCAATCAGCCCCAGCATTTT,CSARVLNSNQPQHF
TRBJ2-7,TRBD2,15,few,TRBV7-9,TGTGCCAGCAGCTTAGTCTCTGGCGGGAGGGGAGAGCAGTACTTC,CASSLVSGGRGEQYF
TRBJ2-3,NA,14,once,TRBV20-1,TGCAGTGCTAGAGATCCCGACCGCCTAAGTACGCAGTATTTT,CSARDPDRLSTQYF
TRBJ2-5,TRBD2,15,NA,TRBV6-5,TGTGCCAGCCGCCTCGGGGGGAAAATCGGGGAGACCCAGTACTTC,CASRLGGKIGETQYF
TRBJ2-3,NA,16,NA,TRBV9,TGTGCCAGCAGCGTGGAGGGGGGGCTGGGAACAGATACGCAGTATTTT,CASSVEGGLGTDTQYF
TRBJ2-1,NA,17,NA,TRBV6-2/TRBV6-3,TGTGCCAGCAGTCGTCTGCTCCCGGGCAAAGTGGGGAATGAGCAGTTCTTC,CASSRLLPGKVGNEQFF
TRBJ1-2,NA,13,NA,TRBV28,TGTGCCAGCAGCCCACCGACAGAAAGGGGCTACACCTTC,CASSPPTERGYTF
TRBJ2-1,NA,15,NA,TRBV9,TGTGCCAGCAGCGTAACCGGGGGGCCCTACAATGAGCAGTTCTTC,CASSVTGGPYNEQFF
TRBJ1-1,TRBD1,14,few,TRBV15,TGTGCCACCAGCATGGACAGGGGGATCACTGAAGCTTTCTTT,CATSMDRGITEAFF
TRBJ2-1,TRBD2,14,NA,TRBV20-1,TGCAGTGCTAGAATTCTTAGCGGGGGAGAGACCCAGTTCTTC,CSARILSGGETQFF
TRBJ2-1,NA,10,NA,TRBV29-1,TGCAGCGTCCTCCACAATGAGCAGTTCTTC,CSVLHNEQFF
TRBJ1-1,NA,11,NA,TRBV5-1,TGCGCCAGCAGATGGAACACTGAAGCTTTCTTT,CASRWNTEAFF
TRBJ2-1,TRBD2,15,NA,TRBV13,TGTGCCAGCAGCCCACGGACTAGCGGGTGGAATGAGCAGTTCTTC,CASSPRTSGWNEQFF
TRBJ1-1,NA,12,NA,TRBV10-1,TGCGCCAGCAGGGAGGACAGAACTGAAGCTTTCTTT,CASREDRTEAFF
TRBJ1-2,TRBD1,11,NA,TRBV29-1,TGCAGCGTTGCAGGGGGTCCTGGCTACACCTTC,CSVAGGPGYTF
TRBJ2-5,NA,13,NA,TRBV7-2,TGTGCCAGCAGCCTCATGTTCCAAGAGACCCAGTACTTC,CASSLMFQETQYF
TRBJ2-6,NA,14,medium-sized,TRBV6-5,TGTGCCAGCAGTTACAGCTCTGGGGCCAACGTCCTGACTTTC,CASSYSSGANVLTF